This T cell receptor beta chain comes out of a study of cytotoxic CD8 clonotypes in ibrutinib-treated CLL. Whole-study context: Patients attained approximately 24 partial and 2 complete responses; at median approximately 68 months, 14 remained remitted while approximately 12 progressed. Study-wide results and caveats: At ibrutinib response, clonality increased, and at progression it declined back toward baseline. Circulating CD8+ T-cell counts were tracked by baseline clonality, which exceeded that of age-matched healthy donors.

The length of the CDR3 is 14 residues. The germline CDR1 and CDR2 sequences are GTSNPN and SVGIG (reference sequence). Trimming cost V 6 bases and J 6 bases; bases outside gene matches: 7. Clones were sequenced by immunoSEQ multiplex PCR, and TCRdb holds only the in-frame ones, with some missing. Of about 200,000 clones in the sample, approximately 75% were seen once. About this clone: Its specificity is not known.

The sequencing here drew on PBMCs, taken after 12 months of ibrutinib treatment. The rearrangement uses TRBV30 and TRBJ1-6; TRBD1 aligns across 8 bases. The clonotype originates from a human donor with chronic lymphocytic leukemia. DNA for the CDR3: TGTGCCTGCGACGGGGACAGGCTTAATTCACCCCTCCACTTT. Protein: CACDGDRLNSPLHF.